These 18 T cell receptor beta chains share one sample of origin, sequenced in a study of regulatory T cells in long-lasting Graves disease (dated by TCRdb to 2020 to 2022). The time point tag for this specimen amounts to: newly diagnosed GD, antithyroid drugs for less than 3 months. For both TCR sequencing and RNA sequencing, RNA was extracted from PBMCs using TRIzol. Library preparation was by multiplex PCR. Sequencing used an Illumina HiSeq 4000. To build TCR beta libraries, CDR3 regions were amplified by Arm-PCR using iRepertoire HTBI primers. TCRdb itself trimmed the public reads at Q25 with fastp, ran MiXCR and retained productive beta chains. Here each entry gathers all rows of one CDR3 protein and keeps the most common genes and DNA. This sample has about 440,000 distinct CDR3 sequences in its table, and about 15% of those were observed once. The leading ten clones occupy about a sixth of the sample.

This same sample was also part of a study on T cells in Graves' hyperthyroidism and ophthalmopathy.

The sequences come from peripheral blood mononuclear cells (PBMCs), collected at new diagnosis, from a patient treated with antithyroid drugs. All receptors derive from a woman in her twenties or thirties with Graves disease. Donor details come from another sample of the same person, matched by shared clones.

Details on this clonotype: With a much larger clone just one base away, this may be a read error. The V call is TRBV20-1, the J call TRBJ2-3, with 13 bases aligning to TRBD2. CDR3 size: 15 residues. Germline lookup yields CDR1 DFQATT and CDR2 SNEGSKA (reference sequence). DNA for the CDR3: TGCAGTGCTCCAAGGACTAGCGGGGGCACAGATGCGCAGTATTTT. Its protein product is CSAPRTSGGTDAQYF.

This clonotype was seen a handful of times. This chain links TRBV24-1 with TRBJ2-7; D is tentatively TRBD1 or TRBD2 (5 bases each). Germline lookup yields CDR1 KGHDR and CDR2 SFDVKD. This CDR3 has 16 amino acids. Trimming stripped 4 bases from V and 2 bases from J, with 17 bases between. CDR3 residues: CATSDSPGDRPYEQYF. DNA of the CDR3: TGTGCCACCAGTGACTCCCCCGGGGACCGCCCCTACGAGCAGTACTTC.

The table lists this clonotype with many counts. CDR3 nucleotides: TGTGCCAGCGTTTACATTGGGAACACTGAAGCTTTCTTT. This encodes CASVYIGNTEAFF. The rearrangement joins TRBV6-1 to TRBJ1-1; D gene uncertain. Germline-derived CDR1 and CDR2 are MNHNS and SASEGT. Deletions cut 8 bases from V and 1 base from J, with 11 bases between. The CDR3 totals 13 residues.

This clonotype was seen repeatedly, ten times or more. CDR3: CATSARTVAQPQHF. The CDR3 nucleotides are TGTGCCACCAGTGCCCGGACAGTGGCTCAGCCCCAGCATTTT. The V and J genes are TRBV24-1 and TRBJ1-5; the D gene is possibly TRBD1 (6 bases). V was trimmed by 5 bases and J by 6 bases, leaving 13 bases between them. CDR3 length: 14 amino acids. CDR1 and CDR2 (germline): KGHDR, SFDVKD.

Remarks on this clonotype: A read error may be the cause here, since a much bigger clone is one base away. V and J are TRBV19 and TRBJ1-5; 7 bases match TRBD1. The CDR3 loop spans 15 amino acids. CDR1 is LNHDA, CDR2 SQIVND, per germline (reference sequence). The V segment lost 10 bases and the J segment 1 base; nucleotides outside the gene matches: 10. The CDR3 nucleotides are TGTGCCACCCTATGGGACAGCCTAAGCAATCAGCCCCAGCATTTT. This codes for CATLWDSLSNQPQHF.

The chain couples TRBV15 to TRBJ2-1; no clear D. This CDR3 has 12 amino acids. Deletions cut 5 bases from V and 10 bases from J, with 12 bases between. Per germline, CDR1 LNHNV and CDR2 YYDKDF (reference sequence). CDR3 coding DNA: TGTGCCACCAGCCAGGTTGGTAGGGAGCAGTTCTTC. Amino acid sequence: CATSQVGREQFF. The complete variable domain, with remaining parts taken from reference TRBV15 and TRBJ2-1, reads DAMVIQNPRYQVTQFGKPVTLSCSQTLNHNVMYWYQQKSSQAPKLLFHYYDKDFNNEADTPDNFQSRRPNTSFCFLDIRSPGLGDTAMYLCATSQVGREQFFGPGTRLTVL.

This chain joins TRBV6-2 or TRBV6-3 and TRBJ2-1, with TRBD2 as a possible D gene (6 bases). Trimming took 5 bases from V and 4 from J, leaving 12 bases between them. Germline-derived CDR1 and CDR2 are MNHEY and SVGEGT. The CDR3 length is 14 residues. The CDR3 sequence: CASSPVGSYNEQFF. CDR3 bases: TGTGCCAGCAGTCCTGTCGGGAGTTACAATGAGCAGTTCTTC.

V usage is TRBV19 and J usage is TRBJ2-5; TRBD2 matches at 10 bases. The ends lost 4 bases at V and 5 bases at J; junction bases unmatched: 13. Germline V gene lookup returns CDR1 LNHDA and CDR2 SQIVND (reference sequence). The CDR3 is 17 residues long. CDR3: CASSNDYRVTSGETQYF. CDR3 nucleotide sequence: TGTGCCAGTAGTAACGACTACCGTGTGACTAGCGGGGAGACCCAGTACTTC.

In this sample, this clonotype turned up many times. The rearrangement joins TRBV5-6 to TRBJ1-3; no definite D call. Trimming took 1 base from V and 1 from J, leaving 6 bases between them. The CDR3 is 14 amino acids. Looked up from germline, CDR1 is SGHDT and CDR2 is YYEEEE. CDR3 DNA: TGTGCCAGCAGCTTGTATACATCTGGAAACACCATATATTTT. Translated, it gives CASSLYTSGNTIYF.

The chain combines TRBV12-3 or TRBV12-4 with TRBJ2-7; 11 nucleotides align to TRBD1. The CDR3 extends over 14 amino acids. V trimming: 7 bases; J trimming: 4 bases; junction bases outside the gene matches: 6. The CDR3 DNA sequence: TGTGCCAGCACCCGGACAGGGGGCAGGTACGAGCAGTACTTC. This encodes CASTRTGGRYEQYF.

The rearrangement joins TRBV19 to TRBJ2-2; D gene ambiguous. The CDR3 loop spans 15 amino acids. V was clipped by 3 bases and J by 0 bases, with 8 bases between them. Germline-derived CDR1 and CDR2 are LNHDA and SQIVND (reference sequence). The CDR3: CASSMRMPNTGELFF. CDR3 DNA sequence: TGTGCCAGTAGTATGAGGATGCCGAACACCGGGGAGCTGTTTTTT.

This clonotype has ten or more counts. The V and J genes are TRBV2 and TRBJ2-1; D unresolved. The CDR3 contains 14 residues. V lost 2 bases and J lost 10, with 15 bases in between. Per the germline V gene, CDR1 is SNHLY and CDR2 is FYNNEI. Written as DNA, the CDR3 is TGTGCCAGCAGTGAAAGAAAGGCAGGCAAGGAGCAGTTCTTC. This encodes CASSERKAGKEQFF.

This clonotype was counted ten times or more. The chain combines TRBV6-5 with TRBJ2-1; no clear D. Trimming took off 4 bases at V and 5 bases at J, with 9 bases between the two ends. This CDR3 is built from 13 residues. Germline values: CDR1 MNHEY, CDR2 SVGAGI. The CDR3 bases are TGTGCCAGCAGTTCTAACGGCAACAATGAGCAGTTCTTC. The encoded protein is CASSSNGNNEQFF.

About this clonotype: A read error is possible here, since a much larger clone lies one base away. The rearrangement links TRBV3-1 to TRBJ2-3, with no clear D. The end of the DNA is better explained by TRBJ2-1, so the J call may be wrong. Germline CDR1 reads LGHDT; CDR2 reads YNNKEL (reference sequence). The CDR3 length is 17 residues. This CDR3 reads CASSQETLVNTRDEQFF. The CDR3 DNA sequence: TGTGCCAGCAGCCAAGAAACTTTAGTCAATACGAGAGATGAGCAGTTCTTC.

In its sample, this clonotype was seen many times. This chain links TRBV6-1 with TRBJ2-7, with 7 bases that match TRBD2. The CDR3 runs 13 residues. V lost 7 bases and J lost 3; bases outside the gene matches: 6. Germline V lookup: CDR1 MNHNS, CDR2 SASEGT. The CDR3 here is CASTGASGYEQYF. CDR3 in DNA: TGTGCCAGCACCGGCGCTAGCGGCTACGAGCAGTACTTC.

This clonotype was counted at least ten times. Its ends do not fully match the called genes, so a read error is possible. V and J are TRBV14 and TRBJ2-1; TRBD1 might be the D (7 bases). The CDR3 sequence is 11 residues long. Germline V gene lookup returns CDR1 SGHDN and CDR2 FVKESK. The CDR3 coding sequence is TGCGCCAGCAGCCAGGGGGGTGAGCAGTTCTTC. As protein: CASSQGGEQFF.

The V and J genes are TRBV5-1 and TRBJ2-7; D might be TRBD2 (7 bases). The V end was cut by 4 bases, the J end by 2 bases, with 16 bases between. The CDR3 sequence is 15 residues long. The germline gives CDR1 SGHRS, CDR2 YFSETQ. The CDR3 coding sequence is TGCGCCAGCAGCCCCATGGGGGAGGGGGCCTACGAGCAGTACTTC. Protein: CASSPMGEGAYEQYF.

This clonotype has just one count. The V and J genes are TRBV4-1 and TRBJ2-7, with 12 bases matching TRBD1. The trim removed 0 bases at V and 7 bases at J, leaving 13 bases unmatched. CDR1 is MGHRA and CDR2 is YSYEKL in the germline V gene. The CDR3 loop spans 18 amino acids. The CDR3 loop is CASSQEPGLGQGAGEQYF. CDR3 nucleotides: TGCGCCAGCAGCCAAGAACCGGGGTTGGGACAGGGGGCGGGGGAGCAGTACTTC.